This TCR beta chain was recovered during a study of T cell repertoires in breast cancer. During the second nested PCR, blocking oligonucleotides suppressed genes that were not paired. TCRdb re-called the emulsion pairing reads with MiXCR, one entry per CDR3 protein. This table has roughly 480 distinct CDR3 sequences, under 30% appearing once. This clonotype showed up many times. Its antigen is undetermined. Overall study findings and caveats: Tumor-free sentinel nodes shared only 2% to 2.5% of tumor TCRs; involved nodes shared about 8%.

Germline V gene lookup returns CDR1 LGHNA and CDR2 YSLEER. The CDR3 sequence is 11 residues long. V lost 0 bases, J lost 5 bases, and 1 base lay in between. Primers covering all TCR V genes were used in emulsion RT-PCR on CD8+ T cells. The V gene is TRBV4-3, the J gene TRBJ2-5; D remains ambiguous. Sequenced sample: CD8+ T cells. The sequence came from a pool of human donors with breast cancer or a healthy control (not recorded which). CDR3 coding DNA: TGCGCCAGCAGCCAAGACGAGACCCAGTACTTC. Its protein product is CASSQDETQYF.